This entry describes one T cell receptor (beta chain). As yet, its antigen is unknown. The data stem from a study of T cell responses to AZD1222 COVID-19 vaccine. Study overall: Second-dose intervals of approximately 4 or approximately 12 weeks were pooled. Study results and limitations: Nearly half of spike-specific TCRs reportedly go after variant regions that carry no mutations. Spike-specific TCR breadth and depth both grew after two AZD1222 doses.

The repertoire was sequenced with immunoSEQ multiplex PCR; TCRdb's copy has only in-frame clones and lacks some. The sample carries about 130,000 clones, 86% recorded once. CDR3 length: 17 residues. Germline values: CDR1 SGDLS, CDR2 YYNGEE. Trimming removed 4 bases from V and 1 base from J, with 19 bases in between. The source of this sequence is an adult in good health. The V and J genes are TRBV9 and TRBJ2-3; a weak D match, TRBD2 (6 bases). This specimen consisted of peripheral blood, obtained on day 0 of AZD1222 vaccination. CDR3 sequence: CASSYPMGGDRTDTQYF. CDR3 DNA: TGTGCCAGCAGCTATCCTATGGGGGGAGACCGCACAGATACGCAGTATTTT.